Following are 10 T cell receptor beta chains from one sample sequenced in a study of blood T cell repertoires in COVID-19. Only in-frame clones appear in the TCRdb table, and some are missing; sequencing was by immunoSEQ multiplex PCR. The table has 100,000 to 130,000 clones, roughly 90% seen once; the top ten hold roughly 4.9%. The specimen was peripheral blood. These TCRs come from a man aged 35 to 55 with active or convalescent COVID-19.

This chain connects TRBV30 to TRBJ1-4; maybe TRBD1 (6 bases). The CDR3 is 14 amino acids. The V end lost 5 bases, the J end lost 7 bases, and 17 bases lay between the germline ends. CDR1 is GTSNPN and CDR2 is SVGIG in the germline V gene (reference sequence). The CDR3 is CAWATDSRFEKLFF. In nucleotides, the CDR3 is TGTGCCTGGGCTACGGACAGTAGATTTGAAAAACTGTTTTTT.

The rearrangement joins TRBV6-2 or TRBV6-3 to TRBJ1-1; no clear D. The germline V gene has CDR1 MNHEY and CDR2 SVGEGT. Trimming removed 2 bases from V and 0 bases from J, with 7 bases in between. The CDR3 loop spans 14 amino acids. CDR3 DNA: TGTGCCAGCAGTTACGCAACACTGAACACTGAAGCTTTCTTT. Its translation is CASSYATLNTEAFF.

The J gene is TRBJ2-5, the V gene TRBV9; D might be TRBD2 (5 bases). The germline gives CDR1 SGDLS, CDR2 YYNGEE. The CDR3 spans 13 residues. V lost 0 bases, J lost 10 bases, and 13 bases lay in between. The CDR3 protein is CASSVAPGVNQYF. The CDR3 nucleotides are TGTGCCAGCAGCGTAGCTCCCGGGGTAAACCAGTACTTC.

CDR3 sequence (DNA): TGTGCCACCGGGGGGTTCCCCCCCGAAAAACTGTTTTTT. This codes for CATGGFPPEKLFF. The V and J genes are TRBV15 and TRBJ1-4, with D tentatively TRBD1 (5 bases). Germline CDR1 reads LNHNV; CDR2 reads YYDKDF (reference sequence). The CDR3 runs 13 residues. The ends were cut back, 8 bases at V and 8 bases at J, with 15 bases in the middle.

The rearrangement links TRBV6-2 or TRBV6-3 to TRBJ1-2, with D unresolved. Trimming removed 2 bases from V and 3 bases from J, with 7 bases in between. The V gene's germline CDR1 is MNHEY and CDR2 SVGEGT. The length of the CDR3 is 13 residues. This chain's CDR3 is CASSYAEYYGYTF. As DNA, the CDR3 is TGTGCCAGCAGTTACGCAGAATACTATGGCTACACCTTC.

The rearrangement links TRBV9 to TRBJ2-7, with a possible D match to TRBD2 (7 bases). Germline-derived CDR1 and CDR2 are SGDLS and YYNGEE. The CDR3 sequence is 15 residues long. Trimming left V 0 bases short and J 1 base short, with 11 bases between. In nucleotides, the CDR3 is TGTGCCAGCAGCGTAGAGGGGGGGCCTTCCTACGAGCAGTACTTC. As protein: CASSVEGGPSYEQYF.

The rearrangement joins TRBV28 to TRBJ2-3; D is uncertain. Per the germline V gene, CDR1 is MDHEN and CDR2 is SYDVKM. The germline V and J ends were trimmed by 5 bases and 3 bases, with 9 bases remaining between them. This CDR3 has 13 amino acids. The CDR3 is CASSPHITDTQYF. In nucleotides, the CDR3 is TGTGCCAGCAGTCCCCACATAACAGATACGCAGTATTTT.

The chain has TRBV20-1 and TRBJ2-7; TRBD2 matches 11 bases. The CDR3 runs to 14 residues. CDR1 is DFQATT, CDR2 SNEGSKA, per germline (reference sequence). The V gene end was trimmed by 3 bases and the J gene end by 3 bases; junction bases not matched to a gene: 4. CDR3 DNA sequence: TGCAGTGCTAGTGGGACTAGCGGATTCTACGAGCAGTACTTC. Translation: CSASGTSGFYEQYF.

The genes are TRBV9 and TRBJ2-2; a weak D match, TRBD1 (6 bases). Germline lookup yields CDR1 SGDLS and CDR2 YYNGEE. Trimming cost V 1 base and J 4 bases, with 20 bases left between them. The CDR3 contains 18 residues. CDR3 region: CASSVSVPGQRATGELFF. CDR3 bases: TGTGCCAGCAGCGTATCCGTCCCGGGACAACGGGCCACCGGGGAGCTGTTTTTT. The complete variable domain, with remaining parts taken from reference TRBV9 and TRBJ2-2, reads DSGVTQTPKHLITATGQRVTLRCSPRSGDLSVYWYQQSLDQGLQFLIQYYNGEERAKGNILERFSAQQFPDLHSELNLSSLELGDSALYFCASSVSVPGQRATGELFFGEGSRLTVL.

Here the CDR3 DNA reads TGTGCCAGCAGCTTTAGAACAGGGAACACTGAAGCTTTCTTT. Translation gives CASSFRTGNTEAFF. The gene calls are TRBV7-2 and TRBJ1-1; tentatively, D is TRBD1 (5 bases). V was clipped by 3 bases and J by 1 base, with 9 bases between them. Looked up from germline, CDR1 is SGHTA and CDR2 is FQGNSA. The CDR3 is 14 amino acids.